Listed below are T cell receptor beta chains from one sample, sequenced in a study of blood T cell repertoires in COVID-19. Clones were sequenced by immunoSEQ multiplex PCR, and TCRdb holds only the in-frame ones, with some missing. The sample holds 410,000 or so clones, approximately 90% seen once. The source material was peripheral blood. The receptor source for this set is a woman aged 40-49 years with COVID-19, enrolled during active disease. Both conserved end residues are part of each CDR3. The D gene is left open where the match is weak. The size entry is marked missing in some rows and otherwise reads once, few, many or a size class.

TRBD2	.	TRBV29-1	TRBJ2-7	TGCAGCGGTTCGGTTGGGGGGGTCTACGAGCAGTACTTC	CSGSVGGVYEQYF
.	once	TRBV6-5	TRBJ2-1	TGTGCCAGCGCGGGACTTCAATACAATGAGCAGTTCTTC	CASAGLQYNEQFF
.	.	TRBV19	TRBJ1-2	TGTGCCAGTAGTGCCCAGACAGACTCTAACTATGGCTACACCTTC	CASSAQTDSNYGYTF
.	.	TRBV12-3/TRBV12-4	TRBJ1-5	TGTGCCAGCAGTTATCGGGGGAACCAGCCCCAGCATTTT	CASSYRGNQPQHF
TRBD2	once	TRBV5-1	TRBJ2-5	TGCGCCAGCAGCTTGGAGATAGGACTAGCGGGACAAGAGACCCAGTACTTC	CASSLEIGLAGQETQYF
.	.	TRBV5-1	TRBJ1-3	TGCGCCAGCCGCGGGACCTTGGGTGGAAACACCATATATTTT	CASRGTLGGNTIYF
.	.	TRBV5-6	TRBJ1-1	TGTGCCAGCAGCTGGGGGCCGGGGAACACTGAAGCTTTCTTT	CASSWGPGNTEAFF
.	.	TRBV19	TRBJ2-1	TGTGCCAGTAATCTCATCGGCGGGAATGAGCAGTTCTTC	CASNLIGGNEQFF
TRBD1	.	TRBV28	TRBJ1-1	TGTGCGAGCACCGGACAGGCAACTATGAACACTGAAGCTTTCTTT	CASTGQATMNTEAFF
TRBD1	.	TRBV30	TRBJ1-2	TGTGCCTGGAGTGAGACAGGGGATGCCTATGGCTACACCTTC	CAWSETGDAYGYTF
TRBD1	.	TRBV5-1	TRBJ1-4	TGCGCCAGCAGCCCGGGGACAGCGGAAAAACTGTTTTTT	CASSPGTAEKLFF
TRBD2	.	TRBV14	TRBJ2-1	TGTGCCAGCAGCTTAACTAGCGGGGACTACAATGAGCAGTTCTTC	CASSLTSGDYNEQFF
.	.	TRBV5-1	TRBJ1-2	TGCGCCAGCAGCGCGGGGAACTATGGCTACACCTTC	CASSAGNYGYTF
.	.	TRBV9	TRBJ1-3	TGTGCCAGCAGCGAACAGGCGCTAATTGGAAACACCATATATTTT	CASSEQALIGNTIYF
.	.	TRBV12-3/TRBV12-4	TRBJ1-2	TGTGCCAGCAGTTTAAACAGGGAGGGCTACACCTTC	CASSLNREGYTF
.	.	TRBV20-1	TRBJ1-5	TGCAGTGCAAAGAGGAATCAGCCCCAGCATTTT	CSAKRNQPQHF
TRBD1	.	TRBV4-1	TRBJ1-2	TGCGCCAGCAGCCAAGAAGGGGGCCGCAACTATGGCTACACCTTC	CASSQEGGRNYGYTF
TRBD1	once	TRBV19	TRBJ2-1	TGTGCCAGTAGACGGGACAGGGACATCTACAATGAGCAGTTCTTC	CASRRDRDIYNEQFF
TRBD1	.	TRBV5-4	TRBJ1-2	TGTGCCAGCAGCGCGGGACAGGGAAACTATGGCTACACCTTC	CASSAGQGNYGYTF